Here is one T cell receptor beta chain with its context. Its antigen is currently unknown. In TCRdb, the RT-PCR reads were re-called with MiXCR into one record per CDR3 protein. The sample lists about 780,000 distinct CDR3 sequences; less than 20% were seen once. Germline CDR1 MNHNS, CDR2 SASEGT. V lost 6 bases to trimming and J lost 6 bases, with 15 bases between them. The CDR3 contains 13 residues. This sample is part of a study of response to subunit inactivated influenza vaccine. Overall study findings and caveats: It was suggested by the authors that few new T cells are recruited by each seasonal influenza vaccination.

The specimen comprised PBMCs from blood, sampled 5 days after vaccination. This chain joins TRBV6-1 and TRBJ2-7; tentative D call: TRBD1 (6 bases). This sequence was found in a man aged 50 or older who received an inactivated influenza vaccine. The CDR3 loop reads CASSPGQWSEQYF. DNA for the CDR3: TGTGCCAGCAGCCCCGGACAGTGGAGCGAGCAGTACTTC.